This T cell receptor (beta chain) was recorded in a study of shared clonotypes between healthy human individuals. Study as a whole: Each donor had three CD4 naive, three CD4 memory, two CD8 naive and one CD8 memory plate.

Overall study findings and caveats: Shared clonotypes: approximately 5% naive CD4, around 3.5% naive CD8, around 2.4% memory CD4, under 0.5% memory CD8. In contrast to clonotypes shared by all four donors, non-shared clonotypes had lower generation probabilities. Naive subsets usually exceeded memory subsets in estimated richness.

Assay: immunoSEQ multiplex PCR; the TCRdb copy retains only in-frame clones and omits some. The table lists over 700,000 clones, over 55% of them singletons. CDR1 and CDR2 from the germline V gene are SGHTA and FQGNSA. The CDR3 totals 16 residues. V was shortened by 6 bases and J by 4 bases, with 19 bases between the two germline ends. This clone came up once. Its antigen remains unidentified. This clonotype was obtained from a woman under 40 in good health. V is TRBV7-2 and J is TRBJ2-1; maybe TRBD2 (5 bases). The sequenced sample was memory CD4+ T cells sorted from blood. Described subset: CD45RA-negative fraction. Written as DNA, the CDR3 is TGTGCCAGCAGGCCCCCTGGTACGGGGAAATACAATGAGCAGTTCTTC. It specifies CASRPPGTGKYNEQFF.